This TCR beta chain was sequenced in a study of OX40 agonist ivuxolimab in advanced cancers. Background on the study: Three patients got partial responses; one had hepatocellular carcinoma and two had cutaneous melanoma.

The CDR3 loop spans 14 amino acids. V was trimmed by 3 bases and J by 4 bases, leaving 12 bases between them. Germline V gene data show CDR1 as MDHEN and CDR2 as SYDVKM. Study-wide results and caveats: Also showing low normalized T-cell clonal expansion were some of the nonresponders.

This table comes from immunoSEQ multiplex PCR, and its TCRdb copy is limited to in-frame clones, with some not included. The sample carries roughly 79,000 clones, about 89% recorded once. With regard to this clone: No antigen is known for it.

Sequences were derived from CD4+ or CD8+ T cells sorted from blood, sampled in a trial of the OX40 agonist ivuxolimab. The receptor was isolated from an adult with an advanced solid tumor such as melanoma, head and neck, liver or kidney cancer. J is TRBJ1-2 and V is TRBV28; possible D gene TRBD1, 6 bases. In DNA form, the CDR3 reads TGTGCCAGCAGTTTCCAGACAGGACCCTATGGCTACACCTTC. Translated: CASSFQTGPYGYTF.